What follows are 8 T cell receptor beta chains derived from one specimen sequenced in a study of cytomegalovirus exposure and HLA in healthy donors. The PCR used 60 Vbeta and 13 Jbeta primers. Method: immunoSEQ multiplex PCR; TCRdb's copy keeps in-frame clones and lacks some. The data show about 95,000 clones, about 75% seen once. The sequenced material came from PBMCs. The receptor source for this set is a woman aged 40 to 55 in good health and CMV-seronegative.

V gene TRBV4-3 combines with J gene TRBJ2-7; D unresolved. The CDR3 is 15 amino acids. In germline, CDR1 is LGHNA, CDR2 YSLEER. The V and J ends lost 0 bases and 0 bases respectively, with 9 bases between them. The CDR3 is CASSQDRLPSYEQYF. The CDR3 DNA sequence: TGCGCCAGCAGCCAAGATCGTCTCCCCTCCTACGAGCAGTACTTC.

This clone was detected only a few times. This chain uses TRBV5-8 with TRBJ2-1, with TRBD2 matching 7 bases. Per the germline V gene, CDR1 is SGHTS and CDR2 is YDEGEE. J lost 0 bases, V lost 6 bases, and 3 bases had no gene match. The CDR3 is made up of 14 amino acids. The CDR3 reads CASISGDSYNEQFF. CDR3 bases: TGTGCCAGCATAAGCGGGGACTCCTACAATGAGCAGTTCTTC.

The rearrangement uses TRBV6-1 and TRBJ1-5, with a weak D call TRBD1 (5 bases). The V and J ends lost 3 bases and 2 bases respectively, with 11 bases between them. CDR3 length: 15 residues. CDR1 is MNHNS and CDR2 is SASEGT in the germline V gene. CDR3 residues: CASSDNPGGNQPQHF. The CDR3 nucleotides read TGTGCCAGCAGTGATAACCCGGGGGGCAATCAGCCCCAGCATTTT.

The chain links TRBV6-5 to TRBJ2-2; D perhaps matches TRBD2 (5 bases). Germline lookup yields CDR1 MNHEY and CDR2 SVGAGI. There are 15 residues in the CDR3. The V end was cut by 8 bases, the J end by 6 bases, with 19 bases between. CDR3 nucleotide sequence: TGTGCCAGCGGCCTAACTAGGTCGTCACCCGGGGAGCTGTTTTTT. It specifies CASGLTRSSPGELFF.

The chain carries TRBV6-6 and TRBJ1-1, with TRBD1 as a possible D gene (5 bases). The CDR3 is 14 amino acids. CDR1 and CDR2 (germline): MNHNY, SVGAGI (reference sequence). V was clipped by 0 bases and J by 4 bases, with 9 bases between them. The CDR3 DNA reads TGTGCCAGCAGTTACTCTGCGACAGCCACTGAAGCTTTCTTT. It encodes CASSYSATATEAFF.

This chain links TRBV6-5 with TRBJ1-6; possibly TRBD1 for D (5 bases). The CDR3 consists of 16 residues. The V and J ends lost 2 bases and 9 bases respectively, with 17 bases between them. The V gene's germline CDR1 is MNHEY and CDR2 SVGAGI. Here the CDR3 reads CASSYGAPPTGSPLHF. The CDR3 DNA is TGTGCCAGCAGTTACGGGGCCCCACCCACGGGTTCACCCCTCCACTTT.

The chain links TRBV6-1 to TRBJ2-7; 7 bases are shared with TRBD2. Germline lookup yields CDR1 MNHNS and CDR2 SASEGT. This CDR3 has 16 amino acids. The V and J ends lost 3 bases and 0 bases, in that order; junction bases with no gene match: 8. The CDR3 coding sequence is TGTGCCAGCAGTGAGGGGCCTGGCGGGGGCTCCTACGAGCAGTACTTC. Translating gives CASSEGPGGGSYEQYF.

V usage is TRBV6-5 and J usage is TRBJ1-1; D is ambiguous. The CDR3 is 13 residues long. Trimming removed 0 bases from V and 7 bases from J, with 9 bases in between. Looked up from germline, CDR1 is MNHEY and CDR2 is SVGAGI. CDR3 DNA: TGTGCCAGCAGTTACTCTCGGGGAGGTGAAGCTTTCTTT. It yields the protein CASSYSRGGEAFF.